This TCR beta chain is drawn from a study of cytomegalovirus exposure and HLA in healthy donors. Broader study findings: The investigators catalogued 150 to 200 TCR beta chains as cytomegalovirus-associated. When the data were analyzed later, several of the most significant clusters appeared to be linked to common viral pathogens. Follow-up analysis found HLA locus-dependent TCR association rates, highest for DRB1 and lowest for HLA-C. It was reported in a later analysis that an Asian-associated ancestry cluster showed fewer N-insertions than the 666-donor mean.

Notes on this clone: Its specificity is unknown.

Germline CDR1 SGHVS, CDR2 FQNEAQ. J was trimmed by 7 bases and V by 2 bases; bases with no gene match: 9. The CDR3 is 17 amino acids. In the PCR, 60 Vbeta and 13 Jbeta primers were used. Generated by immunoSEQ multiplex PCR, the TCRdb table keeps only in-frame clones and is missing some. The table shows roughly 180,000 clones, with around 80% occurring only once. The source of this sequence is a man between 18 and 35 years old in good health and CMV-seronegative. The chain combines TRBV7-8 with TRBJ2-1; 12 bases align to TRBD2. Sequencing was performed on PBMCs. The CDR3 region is CASSLSGLAGGHNEQFF. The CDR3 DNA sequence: TGTGCCAGCAGCTTAAGTGGTCTAGCGGGGGGGCATAATGAGCAGTTCTTC.